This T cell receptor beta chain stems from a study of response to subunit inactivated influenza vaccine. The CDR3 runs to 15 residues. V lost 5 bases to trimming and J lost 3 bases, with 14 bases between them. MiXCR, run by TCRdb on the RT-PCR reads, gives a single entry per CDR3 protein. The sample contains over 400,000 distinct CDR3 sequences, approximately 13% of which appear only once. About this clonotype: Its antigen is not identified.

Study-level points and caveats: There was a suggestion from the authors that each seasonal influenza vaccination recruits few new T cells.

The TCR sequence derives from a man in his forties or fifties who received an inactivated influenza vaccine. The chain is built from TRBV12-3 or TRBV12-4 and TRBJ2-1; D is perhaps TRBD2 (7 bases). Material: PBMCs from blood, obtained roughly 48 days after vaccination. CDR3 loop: CASSHREGIYNEQFF. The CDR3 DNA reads TGTGCCAGCAGTCACAGGGAGGGGATCTACAATGAGCAGTTCTTC.